The 18 T cell receptor beta chains below were found in one sample sequenced in a study of T-cell reconstitution after alpha-beta-depleted transplantation in children. For TCRbeta, the library was prepared with unique molecular identifiers. MiXCR, run by TCRdb on the PCR reads, gives a single entry per CDR3 protein. The table lists 700,000 to 850,000 distinct CDR3 sequences, around 17% of them singletons. The sequenced sample was PBMCs, mostly from graft donor cells, obtained 360 days after TCRalphabeta/CD19-depleted stem cell transplant. These receptors came from a male patient aged 5 to 17 who had a stem cell transplant for acute lymphoblastic leukemia, so the T cells may come from the graft donor.

The chain couples TRBV6-2 or TRBV6-3 to TRBJ2-1; D may be TRBD1 (6 bases). V was clipped by 2 bases and J by 15 bases, with 14 bases between them. Germline lookup yields CDR1 MNHEY and CDR2 SVGEGT. This CDR3 spans 12 amino acids. The CDR3 nucleotides are TGTGCCAGCAGTTACCCTAGTTGGGGGCCGTTCTTC. Encoded protein: CASSYPSWGPFF.

This clonotype was counted a few times. The J gene is TRBJ2-4, the V gene TRBV20-1; D is uncertain. The CDR3 runs 12 residues. With 0 bases removed from V and 9 bases from J, the gap between germline ends came to 9 bases. Germline V gives CDR1 DFQATT, CDR2 SNEGSKA (reference sequence). CDR3 sequence reads: CSAREGYGIQYF. Written as DNA, the CDR3 is TGCAGTGCTAGAGAGGGGTACGGCATTCAGTACTTC.

This clonotype was seen a few times. This chain joins TRBV4-2 and TRBJ2-1; TRBD2 matches at 11 bases. V dropped 2 bases and J dropped 5; count of bases not matched to a gene: 8. This CDR3 is 17 amino acids long. CDR1 LGHNA and CDR2 YNFKEQ come from the germline V gene. CDR3: CASSQFGTSGGNNEQFF. CDR3 coding DNA: TGTGCCAGCAGCCAATTTGGGACTAGCGGCGGGAACAATGAGCAGTTCTTC.

This clonotype has only a few counts. V is TRBV20-1 and J is TRBJ2-1; a possible D gene is TRBD2 (6 bases). Trimming took off 0 bases at V and 5 bases at J, with 8 bases between the two ends. The CDR3 is made up of 13 amino acids. Germline assignment: CDR1 DFQATT and CDR2 SNEGSKA (reference sequence). The CDR3 sequence: CSAREAGHNEQFF. CDR3 in DNA: TGCAGTGCTAGAGAAGCGGGTCACAATGAGCAGTTCTTC.

The sample holds a few counts of this clonotype. CDR3 sequence reads: CASSLVQGRRDTQYF. The CDR3 DNA reads as TGCGCCAGCAGCTTGGTTCAGGGCCGTAGAGATACGCAGTATTTT. The chain has TRBV5-1 and TRBJ2-3, with D maybe TRBD1 (5 bases). The V end was cut by 0 bases, the J end by 5 bases, with 13 bases between. Germline V gene lookup returns CDR1 SGHRS and CDR2 YFSETQ. The CDR3 spans 15 residues.

In its sample, this clonotype was seen a few times. The chain links TRBV24-1 to TRBJ2-7; D might be TRBD2 (6 bases). CDR1 and CDR2 from the germline V gene are KGHDR and SFDVKD. With 2 bases removed from V and 0 bases from J, the gap between germline ends came to 10 bases. The CDR3 sequence is 15 residues long. DNA for the CDR3: TGTGCCACCAGTGATTCAGCGGGTCTCTCCTACGAGCAGTACTTC. Translation: CATSDSAGLSYEQYF.

This clonotype appeared a few times. This sequence joins TRBV4-1 and TRBJ2-7; tentative D call: TRBD2 (5 bases). Germline-derived CDR1 and CDR2 are MGHRA and YSYEKL. The CDR3 runs 18 residues. The ends were cut back, 0 bases at V and 2 bases at J, with 20 bases in the middle. The CDR3 DNA is TGCGCCAGCAGCCAAGATAGATCCCTTGGACTGACCCCCTACGAGCAGTACTTC. It translates to CASSQDRSLGLTPYEQYF.

This clonotype was counted ten times or more. In nucleotides, the CDR3 is TGCGCCAGCAGCTCCTTGACTGGAGATACGCAGTATTTT. Its translation: CASSSLTGDTQYF. The V gene is TRBV5-1, the J gene TRBJ2-3; D unclear. The CDR3 is 13 amino acids. With 3 bases removed from V and 5 bases from J, the gap between germline ends came to 10 bases. Germline V CDR1 and CDR2: SGHRS, YFSETQ.

The chain has TRBV18 and TRBJ2-1; 9 bases line up with TRBD2. The germline V gene encodes CDR1 KGHSH and CDR2 LQKENI. With V trimmed by 4 bases and J by 15 bases, 10 bases remained unmatched. This CDR3 spans 13 amino acids. The DNA for the CDR3 is TGTGCCAGCTCACGTCTAGCGGGAATCTTTCGGTTCTTC. Encoded protein: CASSRLAGIFRFF. Drawing the rest from reference TRBV18 and TRBJ2-1, the complete variable domain is NAGVMQNPRHLVRRRGQEARLRCSPMKGHSHVYWYRQLPEEGLKFMVYLQKENIIDESGMPKERFSAEFPKEGPSILRIQQVVRGDSAAYFCASSRLAGIFRFFGPGTRLTVL.

The V gene is TRBV6-5, the J gene TRBJ2-3, with TRBD1 as a possible D gene (5 bases). The CDR3 is 17 residues long. V was trimmed by 2 bases and J by 2 bases, leaving 17 bases between them. Germline V lookup: CDR1 MNHEY, CDR2 SVGAGI. The CDR3 bases are TGTGCCAGCAGTTACAGGGGTGGCGACCGCTCCACAGATACGCAGTATTTT. Translating it yields CASSYRGGDRSTDTQYF.

The table lists this clonotype with a few counts. The V and J genes are TRBV5-1 and TRBJ2-1; no reliable D call. This CDR3 comprises 17 residues. V lost 2 bases, J lost 0 bases, and 15 bases lay in between. The germline V gene encodes CDR1 SGHRS and CDR2 YFSETQ. CDR3 residues: CASSLLLPESSYNEQFF. CDR3 DNA: TGCGCCAGCAGCTTACTATTACCGGAAAGCTCCTACAATGAGCAGTTCTTC.

This clonotype was counted only a few times. The chain uses TRBV6-1 and TRBJ2-1; D is possibly TRBD2 (8 bases). The germline V gene has CDR1 MNHNS and CDR2 SASEGT. V lost 5 bases, J lost 9 bases, and 23 bases lay in between. The CDR3 has 16 residues. The CDR3, as DNA: TGTGCCAGCAGTCCAGGGGGGGCGGGGGGATTGGGTGAGCAGTTCTTC. This translates into CASSPGGAGGLGEQFF.

V usage is TRBV29-1 and J usage is TRBJ2-5, with D perhaps TRBD1 (6 bases). V gave up 8 bases and J gave up 1 base, with 14 bases separating them. This CDR3 region has 13 residues. Per germline, CDR1 SQVTM and CDR2 ANQGSEA. CDR3 sequence (DNA): TGCAGCTCTAGGGGGACACCCCAAGAGACCCAGTACTTC. Its protein is CSSRGTPQETQYF.

This clonotype occurred a few times. At one boundary the junction diverges from the germline segment, which might be a read error. The rearrangement links TRBV7-9 to TRBJ2-2, with D possibly called TRBD1 or TRBD2 (5 bases each). The CDR3 consists of 14 residues. Germline V gene sequence: CDR1 SEHNR, CDR2 FQNEAQ (reference sequence). The CDR3 protein is CASRREGNSGELFF. The CDR3, as DNA: TGTGCCAGCAGACGCGAGGGGAACAGCGGGGAGCTGTTTTTT.

The chain combines TRBV29-1 with TRBJ1-2; D not resolved. CDR1 is SQVTM and CDR2 is ANQGSEA in the germline V gene. The CDR3 runs 14 residues. Trimming shortened V by 4 bases and J by 4 bases, and 16 bases separated the two germline ends. CDR3 in amino acids: CSVAPDAQFYGYTF. CDR3 bases: TGCAGCGTTGCACCGGACGCGCAGTTCTATGGCTACACCTTC. Full variable domain (rest looked up from reference TRBV29-1 and TRBJ1-2): SAVISQKPSRDICQRGTSLTIQCQVDSQVTMMFWYRQQPGQSLTLIATANQGSEATYESGFVIDKFPISRPNLTFSTLTVSNMSPEDSSIYLCSVAPDAQFYGYTFGSGTRLTVV.

The chain recombines TRBV25-1 with TRBJ2-7, with TRBD1 matching 10 bases. V shed 8 bases and J 2 bases; nucleotides not matched to a gene: 3. CDR3 size: 13 residues. Germline lookup yields CDR1 MGHDK and CDR2 SYGVNS. CDR3 amino acids: CASGTGVAYEQYF. In DNA, the CDR3 is TGTGCCAGCGGGACAGGGGTTGCCTACGAGCAGTACTTC.

The V and J genes are TRBV18 and TRBJ1-1; D unresolved. This CDR3 has 13 amino acids. V lost 3 bases, J lost 3 bases, and 8 bases lay in between. Per the germline V gene, CDR1 is KGHSH and CDR2 is LQKENI. The CDR3 DNA follows: TGTGCCAGCTCACCGGCCAGTCACACTGAAGCTTTCTTT. This translates into CASSPASHTEAFF.

This clonotype was seen more than once but under ten times. Sequence at one end of the junction differs from germline and may be a read error. The chain has TRBV15 and TRBJ2-7; D not resolved. The length of the CDR3 is 8 residues. Germline lookup yields CDR1 LNHNV and CDR2 YYDKDF (reference sequence). The CDR3 DNA is TGTGCCCCCCGTGAATCGACGTTC. Its protein is CAPRESTF.